This T cell receptor beta chain was recovered during a study of a mutant IDH1 vaccine in newly diagnosed glioma. In germline, CDR1 is SEHNR, CDR2 FQNEAQ (reference sequence). The CDR3 spans 18 residues. V lost 4 bases to trimming and J lost 0 bases; unmatched junction nucleotides: 9. Noted time point: baseline, week 1 (first vaccination visit). Treatment in this sample: pre-vaccination baseline after standard-of-care therapy. New WHO grade 3 or 4 astrocytomas that were IDH1-mutant and ATRX-lost occurred in the donors. Assay: immunoSEQ multiplex PCR; the TCRdb copy retains only in-frame clones and omits some. The sample records fewer than 100,000 clones, about 90% being singletons.

This rearrangement joins TRBV7-9 to TRBJ2-1; the match to TRBD2 covers 10 bases. Sequences were derived from PBMCs, sampled from a glioma patient treated with radiotherapy, temozolomide or both. The receptor was isolated from a woman between 50 and 59 years old with glioma. The CDR3 sequence: CASSWTSGLSFSYNEQFF. DNA for the CDR3: TGTGCCAGCAGCTGGACTAGCGGCCTAAGCTTCTCCTACAATGAGCAGTTCTTC.